Listed here are 30 T cell receptor beta chains from one sample, sequenced in a study of spatial heterogeneity in lung cancer. MiXCR, run by TCRdb on the 5' RACE reads, gives a single entry per CDR3 protein. The table records 4,500 to 5,500 distinct CDR3 sequences, about 16% of them present only once. Time point of the sample: sample taken at primary tumor resection. In each case, whole RNA from tumor, nontumor lung or frozen PBMC was sequenced unsorted. Source: normal lung tissue next to the tumor, taken at surgery. All receptors come from a male donor with early-stage non-small cell lung cancer.

By share, this clonotype ranks as medium-sized. This beta chain is an unintended read in a library built for alpha chains; its size means little. This sequence joins TRBV6-1 and TRBJ2-3; D may be TRBD1 (6 bases). The CDR3 covers 13 residues. The germline V and J ends were trimmed by 7 bases and 5 bases, with 13 bases remaining between them. Germline V lookup: CDR1 MNHNS, CDR2 SASEGT. This chain's CDR3 is CASNIDRLDTQYF. DNA for the CDR3: TGTGCCAGCAATATTGACAGGTTAGATACGCAGTATTTT.

Turning to this clonotype: The library was built for alpha chains, so this beta chain is an off-target read and its size means little. V gene TRBV2 combines with J gene TRBJ2-7; D is uncertain. The CDR3 runs to 13 residues. The germline V gene encodes CDR1 SNHLY and CDR2 FYNNEI. Trimming cost V 7 bases and J 4 bases, with 14 bases left between them. The CDR3 reads CASNMPFAYEQYF. CDR3 sequence (DNA): TGTGCCAGCAATATGCCTTTTGCTTACGAGCAGTACTTC.

This clonotype was picked up many times. This beta chain is off target for a library built for alpha chains, so its abundance means little. The chain links TRBV5-6 to TRBJ2-2; D is uncertain. Trimming removed 2 bases at V and 1 base at J, with 9 bases between. This CDR3 is built from 15 residues. Germline V gene lookup returns CDR1 SGHDT and CDR2 YYEEEE. The CDR3 nucleotides are TGTGCCAGCAGCTTATGGGGTCTGAACACCGGGGAGCTGTTTTTT. Amino acids: CASSLWGLNTGELFF.

In its sample, this clonotype is medium-sized. For a library built for alpha chains, this beta chain is a stray read; little rests on its size. The rearrangement links TRBV5-1 to TRBJ2-2; D possibly corresponds to TRBD2 (5 bases). V was clipped by 0 bases and J by 7 bases, with 10 bases between them. Germline V gene lookup returns CDR1 SGHRS and CDR2 YFSETQ. The CDR3 consists of 14 residues. CDR3 sequence (DNA): TGCGCCAGCAGCTTGGGGGAGTCGGACGGGGAGCTGTTTTTT. Its translation: CASSLGESDGELFF.

Notes on this clonotype: A library made for alpha chains picked up this beta chain off target, so its size means little. V gene TRBV20-1 combines with J gene TRBJ2-5, with D perhaps given as TRBD1 or TRBD2 (5 bases each). This CDR3 has 13 amino acids. V was trimmed by 6 bases and J by 4 bases, leaving 15 bases between them. The V gene's germline CDR1 is DFQATT and CDR2 SNEGSKA (reference sequence). DNA of the CDR3: TGCAGTGCCGAGGGGCTTAGGGGAGAGACCCAGTACTTC. Translated, it gives CSAEGLRGETQYF.

In its sample, this clonotype was seen a few times. The library was designed around alpha chains, so this beta chain is a stray read whose abundance carries little weight. The chain uses TRBV15 and TRBJ2-3; no firm D call. Germline assignment: CDR1 LNHNV and CDR2 YYDKDF (reference sequence). This CDR3 is 12 amino acids long. Deletions cut 9 bases from V and 7 bases from J, with 14 bases between. CDR3 DNA sequence: TGTGCCACTTTAGCTTCCAGGAATACGCAGTATTTT. This gives the protein CATLASRNTQYF.

This clonotype occurred once. This beta chain turned up in a library designed for alpha chains; as an off-target read, its abundance says little. The J gene is TRBJ2-2, the V gene TRBV12-3 or TRBV12-4; D unresolved. Deletions cut 2 bases from V and 8 bases from J, with 12 bases between. The CDR3 runs 14 residues. CDR3 sequence reads: CASSLREGKGELFF. The CDR3 nucleotides read TGTGCCAGCAGTTTAAGGGAAGGGAAAGGGGAGCTGTTTTTT.

A note on this clonotype: The library was built for alpha chains, so this beta chain is an off-target read and its size means little. J is TRBJ2-7 and V is TRBV11-2; D gene unclear. Trimming removed 1 base at V and 7 bases at J, with 17 bases between. CDR3 length equals 15 residues. The germline V gene has CDR1 SGHAT and CDR2 FQNNGV. The CDR3 region is CASSLGVLGDREQYF. The CDR3 DNA follows: TGTGCCAGCAGCTTAGGGGTTCTCGGCGACCGGGAGCAGTACTTC.

For this clonotype: This beta chain is a stray sequence in a library constructed for alpha chains; its clone size is not meaningful. The J gene is TRBJ2-3, the V gene TRBV10-3; TRBD2 agrees at 16 bases. CDR3 length: 19 amino acids. The junction had 7 bases not matched to a gene; V was cut back by 3 bases and J by 1 base. Looked up from germline, CDR1 is ENHRY and CDR2 is SYGVKD. CDR3 residues: CAISDGTSGRARGTDTQYF. The CDR3, as DNA: TGTGCCATCAGTGACGGGACTAGCGGGAGGGCCAGAGGCACAGATACGCAGTATTTT.

This clonotype was detected many times. The library was built for alpha chains, so this beta chain is an off-target read and its size means little. V gene TRBV7-6 combines with J gene TRBJ1-1; weak D call: TRBD1 (5 bases). The CDR3 totals 13 residues. CDR1 is SGHVS, CDR2 FNYEAQ, per germline. With 2 bases removed from V and 6 bases from J, the gap between germline ends came to 10 bases. This chain's CDR3 is CASSLRRDAEAFF. CDR3 DNA: TGTGCCAGCAGCTTAAGGAGGGACGCTGAAGCTTTCTTT.

By sample fraction, this clonotype is medium-sized (0.01 to 0.1%). Little can be read into the size of this beta chain, an off-target read in a library designed for alpha chains. The chain has TRBV12-3 or TRBV12-4 and TRBJ2-1; no reliable D call. V shed 5 bases and J shed 8 bases, with 16 bases lying between them. The CDR3 spans 14 residues. The CDR3, as DNA: TGTGCCAGCAGTCTCACCACGTCGCCCGATGAGCAGTTCTTC. As protein: CASSLTTSPDEQFF.

Sample share makes this clonotype large. Within a library made for alpha chains, this beta chain is off target, and its count is uninformative. The chain uses TRBV12-3 or TRBV12-4 and TRBJ2-1, with 10 nucleotides matching TRBD2. V dropped 6 bases and J dropped 3; count of bases not matched to a gene: 8. This CDR3 contains 16 residues. In nucleotides, the CDR3 is TGTGCCAGCAGAAGGGTGGAGCGGGAGGGCTACAATGAGCAGTTCTTC. Amino acids: CASRRVEREGYNEQFF.

This clonotype is deemed large. This beta chain was picked up by a library intended for alpha chains and is off target, so its count carries little meaning. This rearrangement joins TRBV4-1 to TRBJ1-2; D might be TRBD1 (6 bases). CDR1 MGHRA and CDR2 YSYEKL come from the germline V gene. CDR3 length equals 15 residues. Deletions cut 1 base from V and 3 bases from J, with 12 bases between. The CDR3 spells CASSQGPGADYGYTF. The CDR3, as DNA: TGCGCCAGCAGCCAAGGCCCGGGGGCAGACTATGGCTACACCTTC.

A remark on this clonotype: Since it is a stray read in a library aimed at alpha chains, this beta chain has a size that is not meaningful. The chain links TRBV13 to TRBJ1-4; D remains ambiguous. The CDR3 sequence is 13 residues long. The germline CDR1 and CDR2 sequences are PRHDT and FYEKMQ (reference sequence). The V gene lost 6 bases and the J gene lost 14 bases, with 19 bases spanning the gap. This CDR3 is CASSPMSTQTLFF. The DNA of the CDR3 is TGTGCCAGCAGTCCAATGTCGACCCAGACGCTGTTTTTT.

This clonotype has a single count. The library was designed around alpha chains, so this beta chain is a stray read whose abundance carries little weight. CDR3 amino acids: CASSFGRAYGNEQFF. The CDR3 DNA follows: TGTGCCAGCAGCTTCGGGAGGGCCTATGGCAATGAGCAGTTCTTC. This sequence joins TRBV7-8 and TRBJ2-1; 8 positions match TRBD2. Germline V gene sequence: CDR1 SGHVS, CDR2 FQNEAQ. This CDR3 has 15 residues. After removal of 3 bases from V and 6 bases from J, the junction contained 7 bases not matched to a gene.

This clonotype qualifies as medium-sized (0.01 to 0.1%). The library was built for alpha chains, so this beta chain is an off-target read and its size means little. The chain has TRBV7-2 and TRBJ2-3, with TRBD1 identical over 10 bases. The ends lost 3 bases at V and 5 bases at J; junction bases unmatched: 5. This CDR3 comprises 15 residues. The germline gives CDR1 SGHTA, CDR2 FQGNSA. The CDR3 sequence is CASSFDRGQVDTQYF. In nucleotides, the CDR3 is TGTGCCAGCAGCTTTGACAGGGGGCAAGTAGATACGCAGTATTTT.

With regard to this clonotype: With the library built for alpha chains, this beta chain is off target and its frequency is not meaningful. The chain uses TRBV5-1 and TRBJ2-5; 9 bases match TRBD2. The germline V gene encodes CDR1 SGHRS and CDR2 YFSETQ. Trimming removed 3 bases from V and 4 bases from J; junction bases left unmatched: 7. The CDR3 extends over 15 amino acids. The DNA of the CDR3 is TGCGCCAGCAGCTCGCAGGGAGCGGGAGGAGAGACCCAGTACTTC. Translated: CASSSQGAGGETQYF.

As for this clonotype: As an off-target read in a library built for alpha chains, this beta chain has a frequency of little significance. V and J are TRBV2 and TRBJ2-1, with D maybe TRBD2 (7 bases). CDR1 and CDR2 from the germline V gene are SNHLY and FYNNEI. Trimming took 2 bases from V and 9 from J, leaving 11 bases between them. This CDR3 spans 13 amino acids. The CDR3 region has the DNA TGTGCCAGCAGTGAAACGGGGGGCGGTGAGCAGTTCTTC. This translates into CASSETGGGEQFF.

This clonotype was observed at least ten times. This beta chain is a stray read from a library made for alpha chains; its abundance is not meaningful. V usage is TRBV9 and J usage is TRBJ2-4; the D is unclear. The ends were cut back, 0 bases at V and 3 bases at J, with 7 bases in the middle. The CDR3 covers 14 residues. Germline CDR1 and CDR2: SGDLS and YYNGEE. CDR3 protein: CASSVEDGKNIQYF. DNA of the CDR3: TGTGCCAGCAGCGTAGAGGACGGCAAAAACATTCAGTACTTC.

As for this clonotype: The library was prepared for alpha chains; this beta chain is a stray read, so its frequency means little. V is TRBV5-4 and J is TRBJ2-3; unclear D gene. This CDR3 has 16 residues. Germline values: CDR1 SGHNT, CDR2 YYREEE (reference sequence). Trimming took 1 base from V and 1 from J, leaving 13 bases between them. The CDR3 DNA reads TGTGCCAGCAGCTTGCCGGGTGTTCAAGGCACAGATACGCAGTATTTT. Translated, it gives CASSLPGVQGTDTQYF.

As to this clonotype: This beta chain is a stray sequence in a library constructed for alpha chains; its clone size is not meaningful. This sequence joins TRBV11-2 and TRBJ1-5; D remains unclear. The CDR3 totals 13 residues. Trimming took off 0 bases at V and 4 bases at J, with 4 bases between the two ends. CDR1 and CDR2 (germline): SGHAT, FQNNGV. This CDR3 reads CASSLELNQPQHF. The CDR3, as DNA: TGTGCCAGCAGCTTAGAACTTAATCAGCCCCAGCATTTT.

This clonotype is termed medium-sized. In a library made to pick up alpha chains, this beta chain is a stray read with a size that means little. This chain joins TRBV11-2 and TRBJ2-1, with 12 bases identical to TRBD2. V lost 4 bases to trimming and J lost 6 bases; unmatched junction nucleotides: 13. CDR1 and CDR2 from the germline V gene are SGHAT and FQNNGV. CDR3 length: 18 amino acids. CDR3 coding DNA: TGTGCCAGCAGCTCCCTACAGAGGACTAGCGGGGCCTTCAATGAGCAGTTCTTC. Residues: CASSSLQRTSGAFNEQFF.

By proportion, this clonotype is medium-sized. This beta chain represents an off-target read in a library built for alpha chains; its size is of limited meaning. This chain joins TRBV29-1 and TRBJ2-2, with D tentatively TRBD1 (6 bases). The V gene lost 4 bases and the J gene lost 4 bases, with 13 bases spanning the gap. The CDR3 is made up of 14 amino acids. From germline, CDR1 is SQVTM and CDR2 ANQGSEA. The CDR3 DNA sequence: TGCAGCGTTGGGGAACAGGGAATCACCGGGGAGCTGTTTTTT. This codes for CSVGEQGITGELFF.

For this clonotype: Because the library targeted alpha chains, this beta chain is an off-target read whose size means little. The rearrangement uses TRBV19 and TRBJ2-6; D is uncertain. V was clipped by 3 bases and J by 0 bases, with 9 bases between them. Germline CDR1 and CDR2: LNHDA and SQIVND (reference sequence). The CDR3 length is 16 residues. CDR3 DNA: TGTGCCAGTAGTATCCCAGGAGACTCTGGGGCCAACGTCCTGACTTTC. This gives the protein CASSIPGDSGANVLTF.

By share of the sample, this clonotype is medium-sized. This beta chain represents an off-target read in a library built for alpha chains; its size is of limited meaning. CDR3 protein: CASSFDASSNEQFF. The DNA of the CDR3 is TGTGCCAGCAGCTTTGATGCTAGCTCGAATGAGCAGTTCTTC. V and J are TRBV7-2 and TRBJ2-1, with D perhaps TRBD2 (5 bases). CDR3 length: 14 amino acids. Looked up from germline, CDR1 is SGHTA and CDR2 is FQGNSA. The germline V and J ends were trimmed by 3 bases and 7 bases, with 13 bases remaining between them. Filled out from reference TRBV7-2 and TRBJ2-1, the complete variable domain reads GAGVSQSPSNKVTEKGKDVELRCDPISGHTALYWYRQSLGQGLEFLIYFQGNSAPDKSGLPSDRFSAERTGGSVSTLTIQRTQQEDSAVYLCASSFDASSNEQFFGPGTRLTVL.

In its sample, this clonotype ranks as medium-sized. Found in a library prepared for alpha chains, this beta chain is an off-target read, and its abundance has little meaning. As DNA, the CDR3 is TGTGCCAGCAGTTACAGCAGCGGGGGCGGCGGCACAGATACGCAGTATTTT. Translation gives CASSYSSGGGGTDTQYF. The chain is built from TRBV6-6 and TRBJ2-3; 8 bases are shared with TRBD2. V lost 2 bases, J lost 1 base, and 8 bases stayed unmatched. The CDR3 runs to 17 residues. The germline V gene has CDR1 MNHNY and CDR2 SVGAGI (reference sequence).

This clonotype ranks as medium-sized. The library was built for alpha chains, so this beta chain is an off-target read and its size means little. The CDR3 spells CASSLVRGSYEQYF. CDR3 nucleotide sequence: TGCGCCAGCAGCTTGGTCAGGGGGTCCTACGAGCAGTACTTC. The genes are TRBV5-1 and TRBJ2-7; 7 nucleotides agree with TRBD1. Trimming cost V 0 bases and J 1 base; bases outside gene matches: 1. The germline gives CDR1 SGHRS, CDR2 YFSETQ. The CDR3 covers 14 residues.

This clonotype is categorized as medium-sized (0.01 to 0.1%). This beta chain represents an off-target read in a library built for alpha chains; its size is of limited meaning. The J gene is TRBJ2-7, the V gene TRBV18, with D uncertain. Germline assignment: CDR1 KGHSH and CDR2 LQKENI. The CDR3 has 14 amino acids. V lost 3 bases, J lost 6 bases, and 15 bases lay in between. The CDR3 coding sequence is TGTGCCAGCTCACCTCGGCCAGATCCCGGCGAGCAGTACTTC. It translates to CASSPRPDPGEQYF.

Remarks on this clonotype: This beta chain represents an off-target read in a library built for alpha chains; its size is of limited meaning. The V gene is TRBV4-1, the J gene TRBJ1-1; 12 positions agree with TRBD1. V trimming: 4 bases; J trimming: 0 bases; junction bases outside the gene matches: 12. CDR1 is MGHRA, CDR2 YSYEKL, per germline. This CDR3 has 19 residues. CDR3 nucleotides: TGCGCCAGCAGCCCATCCGGGACAGGGGGCTTGAACTTGAACACTGAAGCTTTCTTT. Its translation: CASSPSGTGGLNLNTEAFF.

By share, this clonotype counts as medium-sized. The library was built for alpha chains, so this beta chain is an off-target read and its size means little. J is TRBJ2-4 and V is TRBV2; 7 positions agree with TRBD2. Trimming cost V 5 bases and J 8 bases; bases outside gene matches: 27. The CDR3 is made up of 20 amino acids. Per germline, CDR1 SNHLY and CDR2 FYNNEI. The CDR3 DNA sequence: TGTGCCAGCAGTCCCTCTCCATCGTGGGCTAGCGGTCCGACTGTGGACATTCAGTACTTC. It yields the protein CASSPSPSWASGPTVDIQYF.